This is a list of T cell receptor beta chains from one sample in a study of blood T cells in healthy people across ages. TCRdb re-analysed the 5' RACE reads in MiXCR, keeping a single row per CDR3 protein. Of under 1,100,000 distinct CDR3 sequences in the sample, 20% to 25% were seen once. These data were also filed under a second study, of T cells of mothers and their children.

The sequencing input was blood. These receptor sequences come from a girl aged 2 to 10 in good health. Both conserved end residues are part of each CDR3. The D gene is left open where the match is weak. Clone size is given for some rows only: seen once, a few or many times, or a class if the clone is expanded.

d_call clone_size j_call v_call cdr3_nt cdr3_aa
TRBD2 - TRBJ2-7 TRBV7-9 TGTGCCTACCGCACTAGCGGGTCCTACGAGCAGTACTTC CAYRTSGSYEQYF
- few TRBJ2-4 TRBV7-9 TGTGCCAGCAGTCCCATCATGGGAGGCCAAAACATTCAGTACTTC CASSPIMGGQNIQYF
- - TRBJ2-7 TRBV20-1 TGCAGTGCTAGAGCGGGGTCAGGGAACTCCTACGAGCAGTACTTC CSARAGSGNSYEQYF
TRBD2 few TRBJ2-3 TRBV3-1 TGTGCCAGCAGTTTGACCCTGGCGGGAGGGCCCACAGATACGCAGTATTTT CASSLTLAGGPTDTQYF
TRBD2 - TRBJ2-3 TRBV7-3 TGTGCCAGCAGCTTAATGGGAGCGGGAGGGCTCACAGATACGCAGTATTTT CASSLMGAGGLTDTQYF
TRBD2 - TRBJ2-1 TRBV12-5 TGTGCTAGTGGTTTGGTTATAGCGGGGCATTACAATGAGCAGTTCTTC CASGLVIAGHYNEQFF
TRBD1 - TRBJ1-4 TRBV19 TGTGCCAGTAGTATGACAGGGGGAGATGAAAAACTGTTTTTT CASSMTGGDEKLFF
- - TRBJ1-1 TRBV5-6 TGTGCCAGCAGCTTTCCTCGGGCCCGCAAGACGACTGGAGCTTTCTTT CASSFPRARKTTGAFF
- - TRBJ1-2 TRBV4-1 TGCGCCAGCAGCCAAGGTGCGGGAATTGGGCCTGGCTACACCTTC CASSQGAGIGPGYTF
- few TRBJ2-7 TRBV29-1 TGCAGCGTTGGCAGGGTGAACGAGCAGTACTTC CSVGRVNEQYF
TRBD2 few TRBJ2-5 TRBV7-6 TGTGCCAGCAGCCTCTCGGGGGGGCCTACGGAGACCCAGTACTTC CASSLSGGPTETQYF
TRBD1 few TRBJ2-1 TRBV6-1 TGTGCCAGCAGTGAAGCCCCATCCGGGACAGGGGTTGGCAATGAGCAGTTCTTC CASSEAPSGTGVGNEQFF
- - TRBJ1-5 TRBV27 TGTGCCAGCAGTCCCTCCCTGGACAGCCATAATCAGCCCCAGCATTTT CASSPSLDSHNQPQHF
- - TRBJ1-2 TRBV5-1 TGCGCCAGCAGCTGGAGGGGCAGGGCCTATGGCTACACCTTC CASSWRGRAYGYTF
TRBD2 few TRBJ2-1 TRBV12-3/TRBV12-4 TGTGCCAGCAGCCGGGAGGGACTATCAGACAATGAGCAGTTCTTC CASSREGLSDNEQFF
- few TRBJ2-1 TRBV12-3/TRBV12-4 TGTGCCAGCAGGGGTGCAAATGAGCAGTTCTTC CASRGANEQFF
- few TRBJ1-5 TRBV20-1 TGCAGTGCTCGGGGTCCGGCGACTCAGCCCCAGCATTTT CSARGPATQPQHF